This TCR beta chain was sequenced in a study of OX40 agonist ivuxolimab in advanced cancers. Describing the broader study: Ivuxolimab was a fully human IgG2 agonistic monoclonal antibody targeting the costimulatory receptor OX40 (CD134). Partial responses occurred in three dose-escalation patients: two with cutaneous melanoma and one with hepatocellular carcinoma. Intravenous ivuxolimab was administered to patients every 2 weeks at six dose levels: 0.01, 0.1, 0.3, 1.5, 3 and 10 mg/kg. Peripheral TCRbeta sequencing aimed to test whether ivuxolimab altered TCR sequence diversity and caused clonal T-cell expansion. In the dose-escalation cohort, 75% to 85% of patients were male, and the mean age was 60 years with a range of about 20 to 90. Of the 52 patients in dose escalation, around 19 had hepatocellular carcinoma, approximately 15 had melanoma, 9 had renal cell carcinoma and 9 had head and neck cancer. Patients were allowed to have had prior anti-PD-1, anti-PD-L1 or anti-CTLA-4 therapy, and approximately 41% of the dose-escalation patients had previously received checkpoint inhibitors. The monotherapy dose-escalation portion (N of about 50 patients) of the phase I ivuxolimab trial is reported in the paper.

In this sample, this clone turned up a few times. Its antigen is still unknown. No base quality information exists; no much larger clone differs at one position. The trial excluded patients who had a history of autoimmune disease or who were on systemic immunosuppression. In every dose cohort, peripheral blood was drawn for TCR sequencing at baseline, cycle 4 day 1, and cycle 7 day 1. The samples were taken from a phase I, first-in-human, multicenter, open-label dose-escalation trial of ivuxolimab. Adults with locally advanced or metastatic melanoma, renal cell, hepatocellular, or head and neck squamous cell carcinoma were enrolled in the trial. Before TCR sequencing, CD4+ and CD8+ T cells were separately sorted from peripheral blood. Overall study outcomes, separate from this receptor: The antigen specificity of the clonally expanded peripheral T cells was not determined. Low levels of normalized T-cell clonal expansion were also seen in some nonresponding patients. At doses from 0.1 to 3.0 mg/kg, clonal expansion was seen in both CD4+ and CD8+ blood T cells between baseline and week 6. After ivuxolimab, more expanded clones were found on average in CD8+ T cells than in CD4+ T cells. In the 0.1-3.0 mg/kg groups, partial responders were among the patients with the lowest normalized peripheral clonal expansion, particularly in CD8+ T cells.

Genomic DNA was extracted from sorted cells for sequencing of the TCRbeta CDR3 region. The immunoSEQ Assay was used for sequencing of TCRbeta CDR3 regions. Sourced from immuneACCESS, this table was stored by TCRdb with only in-frame sequences that have V and J called. A share of the clones is absent; for the studies checked, an unresolved V gene accounts for under half, and the remainder has no known explanation. This sample gives tens of thousands of clones in total; roughly 69% of them show up just once. Clones ranked in the top ten supply approximately 17% of the sample. This clonotype was sampled from an adult with an advanced solid tumor such as melanoma, head and neck, liver or kidney cancer. This specimen was CD4+ or CD8+ T cells sorted from blood, taken in a trial of the OX40 agonist ivuxolimab.

The DNA reads as follows: TGTGCCAGTAGTACAGGCGATTCTAACTATGGCTACACCTTC. It encodes CASSTGDSNYGYTF. The V gene is TRBV19 and the J gene is TRBJ1-2; no D gene can be assigned with confidence. V loses 4 bases of germline sequence and J loses 0 bases, and the interval between the two ends is 9 bases. Sequences LNHDA (CDR1) and SQIVND (CDR2) are obtained from the germline V gene (reference sequence). The CDR3 numbers 14 residues from cysteine through phenylalanine. Here the CDR3 DNA is all that survives: 42 bases in frame from base 1. Outside the CDR3, residues come from the reference TRBV19 and TRBJ1-2 proteins, so the full variable domain is: DGGITQSPKYLFRKEGQNVTLSCEQNLNHDAMYWYRQDPGQGLRLIYYSQIVNDFQKGDIAEGYSVSREKKESFPLTVTSAQKNPTAFYLCASSTGDSNYGYTFGSGTRLTVV.